This T cell receptor beta chain was sequenced in a study of patients and donors after allogeneic stem cell transplantation. This clonotype was picked up many times. The CDR3 contains 16 residues. CDR1 and CDR2 from the germline V gene are SGDLS and YYNGEE. V dropped 3 bases and J dropped 0 bases, with 13 bases sitting between them. TCRdb redid the calling of the RT-PCR reads with MiXCR, one entry per CDR3 protein. The table lists 9,000 to 10,000 distinct CDR3 sequences, roughly 5.9% of them singletons. The chain couples TRBV9 to TRBJ1-3, with D maybe TRBD1 (6 bases). The sample consisted of blood, either unsorted or a sorted T cell fraction (not recorded which). The receptor was derived from a human donor who was either an allogeneic HSCT recipient or a stem cell or donor lymphocyte infusion donor (not recorded which). It is not recorded whose cells these are; they may come from a transplant donor. The CDR3: CASSGRPDSSGNTIYF. The CDR3 coding sequence is TGTGCCAGCAGCGGGCGCCCGGACAGCTCTGGAAACACCATATATTTT.